This T cell receptor (beta chain) derives from a study of blood T cell repertoires in COVID-19. Source study methods: Reference gene primer amplification in the assay estimated nucleated cell counts. Sequencing used immunoSEQ multiplex PCR; TCRdb keeps in-frame clones, though not all of them. Clone size and V and J calls were adopted from that table, with D and trimming inferred from the DNA. The data contain 95,000 to 150,000 clones, 84% of them singletons. Germline CDR1 reads MDHEN; CDR2 reads SYDVKM. Trimming pared 5 bases from V and 4 bases from J, leaving 11 bases between. The CDR3 loop spans 13 amino acids.

This rearrangement joins TRBV28 to TRBJ1-2; a weak D match, TRBD1 (6 bases). This sequence originates from a woman aged 30 to 39 who had recovered from COVID-19. Input material: PBMCs or T cells enriched from blood (not recorded which). As DNA, the CDR3 is TGTGCCAGCAGTATACAGGGATTCTATGGCTACACCTTC. Encoded protein: CASSIQGFYGYTF.